This is a list of T cell receptor beta chains from one sample in a study of shared clonotypes between healthy human individuals. Sequencing was performed with immunoSEQ multiplex PCR; in TCRdb, only in-frame clones are kept and a portion is missing. The table includes some 450,000 clones, roughly four fifths detected once. The specimen was PBMCs. All receptors derive from a woman in her thirties or forties in good health. Some clones in this sample may be carry-over from other donors' samples. Both conserved end residues are part of each CDR3. Fields, in order: clone size, D gene, V gene, J gene, CDR3 DNA, CDR3 protein. D genes are given only for firm matches. A row's size may be missing; if present it is once, few, many or a size class.

abundance: -; d_gene: TRBD1; v_gene: TRBV7-3; j_gene: TRBJ2-1; CDR3nt: TGTGCCAGCAGCTCCGCGGGACAGGGGGCGCAAAAGCAGTTCTTC; CDR3aa: CASSSAGQGAQKQFF
abundance: -; d_gene: TRBD1; v_gene: TRBV28; j_gene: TRBJ1-1; CDR3nt: TGTGCCAGCAGGGGGACAGGGTTGTTGAACACTGAAGCTTTCTTT; CDR3aa: CASRGTGLLNTEAFF
abundance: few; d_gene: -; v_gene: TRBV2; j_gene: TRBJ2-5; CDR3nt: TGTGCCAGCACCGTACAGACAGCCGAAGAGACCCAGTACTTC; CDR3aa: CASTVQTAEETQYF
abundance: -; d_gene: -; v_gene: TRBV10-1; j_gene: TRBJ2-1; CDR3nt: TGCGCCAGCAAACCAGACCTCAGGGTAAAAGGAACAAGCTCCTACAATGAGCAGTTCTTC; CDR3aa: CASKPDLRVKGTSSYNEQFF
abundance: -; d_gene: TRBD1; v_gene: TRBV11-3; j_gene: TRBJ2-7; CDR3nt: TGTGCCAGCAGCATCCTCCGGGACAGAGCCTACGAGCAGTACTTC; CDR3aa: CASSILRDRAYEQYF
abundance: -; d_gene: TRBD2; v_gene: TRBV7-9; j_gene: TRBJ2-1; CDR3nt: TGTGCCAGCTCGGGGCTAGCGGGGTACAATGAGCAGTTCTTC; CDR3aa: CASSGLAGYNEQFF
abundance: -; d_gene: -; v_gene: TRBV28; j_gene: TRBJ2-7; CDR3nt: TGTGCCAGCAGTGAGGGGGTCCAGGGCTCCTACGAGCAGTACTTC; CDR3aa: CASSEGVQGSYEQYF
abundance: once; d_gene: -; v_gene: TRBV18; j_gene: TRBJ2-3; CDR3nt: TGTGCCAGCTCACCACGGATCGGTTCCACAGATACGCAGTATTTT; CDR3aa: CASSPRIGSTDTQYF
abundance: -; d_gene: TRBD2; v_gene: TRBV7-3; j_gene: TRBJ2-1; CDR3nt: TGTGCCAGCAGCTTAAAGCCGAGGGACAGCCCCAAGCGGGAGGGCCGCAATGAGCAGTTCTTC; CDR3aa: CASSLKPRDSPKREGRNEQFF
abundance: -; d_gene: TRBD1; v_gene: TRBV30; j_gene: TRBJ1-4; CDR3nt: TGTGCCTGGGGAGACAGGGTTGCTAATGAAAAACTGTTTTTT; CDR3aa: CAWGDRVANEKLFF
abundance: -; d_gene: -; v_gene: TRBV2; j_gene: TRBJ2-1; CDR3nt: TGTGCCAGCAGTTCCGGGTACAATGAGCAGTTCTTC; CDR3aa: CASSSGYNEQFF
abundance: -; d_gene: TRBD1; v_gene: TRBV5-1; j_gene: TRBJ2-7; CDR3nt: TGCGCCAGCAGCTGGGACAGGGGATCGGGCGAGCAGTACTTC; CDR3aa: CASSWDRGSGEQYF
abundance: few; d_gene: -; v_gene: TRBV30; j_gene: TRBJ2-1; CDR3nt: TGTGCCTGGAGTGTTTTGGGCAGGAGCTCCTACAATGAGCAGTTCTTC; CDR3aa: CAWSVLGRSSYNEQFF
abundance: once; d_gene: -; v_gene: TRBV28; j_gene: TRBJ1-1; CDR3nt: TGTGCCGTTCTCTTGGGGTCGGGAACTGAAGCTTTCTTT; CDR3aa: CAVLLGSGTEAFF
abundance: -; d_gene: -; v_gene: TRBV7-9; j_gene: TRBJ2-3; CDR3nt: TGTGCCAGCAGCTTAGGGGGGGCGGATACGCAGTATTTT; CDR3aa: CASSLGGADTQYF
abundance: -; d_gene: TRBD2; v_gene: TRBV9; j_gene: TRBJ2-2; CDR3nt: TGTGCCAGCAGCGTAGGTTCTAGCGGGATTACCGGGGAGCTGTTTTTT; CDR3aa: CASSVGSSGITGELFF
abundance: -; d_gene: -; v_gene: TRBV7-9; j_gene: TRBJ2-7; CDR3nt: TGTGCCAGCAGCTTGCCCCCCCACGAGCAGTACTTC; CDR3aa: CASSLPPHEQYF
abundance: -; d_gene: TRBD1; v_gene: TRBV28; j_gene: TRBJ2-7; CDR3nt: TGTGCCAGCAGCATGCCAGGGACAGGGATCTACGAGCAGTACTTC; CDR3aa: CASSMPGTGIYEQYF
abundance: -; d_gene: -; v_gene: TRBV5-1; j_gene: TRBJ2-6; CDR3nt: TGCGCCAGCAGGGCATCTGGGGCCAACGTCCTGACTTTC; CDR3aa: CASRASGANVLTF
abundance: few; d_gene: TRBD1; v_gene: TRBV11-2; j_gene: TRBJ2-6; CDR3nt: TGTGCCAGCAGCCGAGACAGGGCTGGGGCCAACGTCCTGACTTTC; CDR3aa: CASSRDRAGANVLTF
abundance: once; d_gene: -; v_gene: TRBV7-9; j_gene: TRBJ2-1; CDR3nt: TGTGCCAGCAGCCTGCGAGGTTACTCCTCCTACAATGAGCAGTTCTTC; CDR3aa: CASSLRGYSSYNEQFF
abundance: -; d_gene: TRBD1; v_gene: TRBV29-1; j_gene: TRBJ1-1; CDR3nt: TGCAGCGCGGGGACAGGGGGAAACACTGAAGCTTTCTTT; CDR3aa: CSAGTGGNTEAFF
abundance: -; d_gene: -; v_gene: TRBV5-8; j_gene: TRBJ2-2; CDR3nt: TGTGCCAGCAGCTTGATCGGGACCACCGGGGAGCTGTTTTTT; CDR3aa: CASSLIGTTGELFF
abundance: -; d_gene: -; v_gene: TRBV4-1; j_gene: TRBJ2-2; CDR3nt: TGCGCCAGCAGCCAAGACAGCCGCCGCGGCACCGGGGAGCTGTTTTTT; CDR3aa: CASSQDSRRGTGELFF
abundance: -; d_gene: TRBD2; v_gene: TRBV10-2; j_gene: TRBJ2-7; CDR3nt: TGCGCCAGTAAACTAGCGGGATCGGAAGAGCAGTACTTC; CDR3aa: CASKLAGSEEQYF
abundance: -; d_gene: -; v_gene: TRBV5-1; j_gene: TRBJ2-1; CDR3nt: TGCGCCAGCAGCTCGATACCTAGCAATGAGCAGTTCTTC; CDR3aa: CASSSIPSNEQFF
abundance: -; d_gene: TRBD2; v_gene: TRBV6-5; j_gene: TRBJ2-3; CDR3nt: TGTGCCAGCAGTTACATACTAGCGGGTACCACAGATACGCAGTATTTT; CDR3aa: CASSYILAGTTDTQYF
abundance: few; d_gene: -; v_gene: TRBV7-9; j_gene: TRBJ1-4; CDR3nt: TGTGCCAGCAGCTTAGTGGGCAGGGGCGATGAAAAACTGTTTTTT; CDR3aa: CASSLVGRGDEKLFF
abundance: -; d_gene: TRBD2; v_gene: TRBV6-6; j_gene: TRBJ2-7; CDR3nt: TGTGCCAGCAGTTACTCGCGCCTAGCGGGGTCCGAGCAGTACTTC; CDR3aa: CASSYSRLAGSEQYF
abundance: -; d_gene: -; v_gene: TRBV30; j_gene: TRBJ1-1; CDR3nt: TGTGCCTGGAGTGTAACAGGGACGAACACTGAAGCTTTCTTT; CDR3aa: CAWSVTGTNTEAFF
abundance: -; d_gene: -; v_gene: TRBV5-5; j_gene: TRBJ2-1; CDR3nt: TGTGCCAGCAGCCGGTTAGTATCCTACAATGAGCAGTTCTTC; CDR3aa: CASSRLVSYNEQFF
abundance: -; d_gene: -; v_gene: TRBV9; j_gene: TRBJ2-3; CDR3nt: TGTGCCAGCAGCTTTTCGACTGGTTCCTTCACAGATACGCAGTATTTT; CDR3aa: CASSFSTGSFTDTQYF
abundance: -; d_gene: TRBD2; v_gene: TRBV14; j_gene: TRBJ2-3; CDR3nt: TGTGCCAGCAGCCACCAGACCCTGGGACTAGCGGATACGCAGTATTTT; CDR3aa: CASSHQTLGLADTQYF
abundance: -; d_gene: -; v_gene: TRBV7-9; j_gene: TRBJ1-3; CDR3nt: TGTGCCAGCAGCCCGCATGAACTTGGGAACACCATATATTTT; CDR3aa: CASSPHELGNTIYF
abundance: -; d_gene: -; v_gene: TRBV6-1; j_gene: TRBJ2-3; CDR3nt: TGTGCCAGCAGTGAAGCGCTAGGGCCTACGCAGTATTTT; CDR3aa: CASSEALGPTQYF
abundance: -; d_gene: -; v_gene: TRBV18; j_gene: TRBJ1-1; CDR3nt: TGTGCCAGCTCACCTTTGGCGGGGCGGGACACTGAAGCTTTCTTT; CDR3aa: CASSPLAGRDTEAFF
abundance: -; d_gene: -; v_gene: TRBV11-2; j_gene: TRBJ2-7; CDR3nt: TGTGCCAGCAGCTTAGTTGAGCCAGGGCGCGCAGGTCGTTCCTACGAGCAGTACTTC; CDR3aa: CASSLVEPGRAGRSYEQYF
abundance: few; d_gene: -; v_gene: TRBV7-3; j_gene: TRBJ2-3; CDR3nt: TGTGCCAGCAGCACCCCGGGAGACACGCAGTATTTT; CDR3aa: CASSTPGDTQYF
abundance: -; d_gene: TRBD1; v_gene: TRBV6-6; j_gene: TRBJ1-2; CDR3nt: TGTGCCAGCAGTTCCCCGGGACAGGGTCACTATGGCTACACCTTC; CDR3aa: CASSSPGQGHYGYTF
abundance: -; d_gene: TRBD2; v_gene: TRBV9; j_gene: TRBJ2-7; CDR3nt: TGTGCCAGCAGCGTAGGAGAAGGGACTAGCGGATACTACGAGCAGTACTTC; CDR3aa: CASSVGEGTSGYYEQYF
abundance: -; d_gene: -; v_gene: TRBV5-8; j_gene: TRBJ1-1; CDR3nt: TGTGCCAGCAGCTTAACGTGGGGGGGGAACACTGAAGCTTTCTTT; CDR3aa: CASSLTWGGNTEAFF